This T cell receptor beta chain originates from a study of cytomegalovirus exposure and HLA in healthy donors. As for the study in general: From HLA-typed donors, an early data release held some 80 million unique TCRs.

Primers: 60 Vbeta forward and 13 Jbeta reverse. Sequenced by immunoSEQ multiplex PCR; TCRdb stores in-frame clones only, minus some. This table holds roughly 130,000 clones, about 79% found once. V was pared by 6 bases and J by 9 bases, with 18 bases between. Per germline, CDR1 MNHNY and CDR2 SVGAGI (reference sequence). The CDR3 contains 14 residues. The sequence was collected from a man aged 18 to 30 in good health and CMV-seronegative. The sequenced sample was PBMCs. This sequence joins TRBV6-6 and TRBJ2-4, with D hard to call. CDR3 sequence reads: CASRPSRSPSIQYF. For the CDR3, the DNA is TGTGCCAGCAGGCCTTCTAGGTCGCCAAGCATTCAGTACTTC.